Listed here are 29 T cell receptor beta chains from one sample, sequenced in a study of cytomegalovirus exposure and HLA in healthy donors. The PCR ran on 60 Vbeta and 13 Jbeta primers. Data came from immunoSEQ multiplex PCR; TCRdb stores just in-frame clones and leaves some out. Of roughly 120,000 clones in the sample, approximately 73% were seen once. Material for sequencing was PBMCs. The receptors here all came from a man in his sixties in good health and CMV-seropositive.

The V call is TRBV29-1, the J call TRBJ1-1; D is ambiguous. The ends were cut back, 5 bases at V and 4 bases at J, with 23 bases in the middle. CDR3 length equals 16 residues. CDR1 SQVTM and CDR2 ANQGSEA come from the germline V gene. In DNA, the CDR3 is TGCAGCGTTTTCTGGGGAGGCCAAGGAAGAAGCACTGAAGCTTTCTTT. The encoded protein is CSVFWGGQGRSTEAFF.

The chain has TRBV21-1 and TRBJ2-5; the DNA was not used to check the table's D call, TRBD2. TRBV21-1 corresponds to a pseudogene. This CDR3 has 13 amino acids. The chain's CDR3 is CASRSPPNETQYF. CDR3 coding DNA: TGTGCCAGCAGGAGTCCTCCTAACGAGACCCAGTACTTC.

This clone has just a few counts. The J gene is TRBJ2-7, the V gene TRBV11-2; 7 nucleotides match TRBD1. There are 16 residues in the CDR3. J gave up 0 bases and V 2 bases, and 7 bases lay outside the gene matches. The germline gives CDR1 SGHAT, CDR2 FQNNGV. The CDR3 DNA is TGTGCCAGCAGCTTATACCAACGACAGGGCTCCTACGAGCAGTACTTC. Protein product: CASSLYQRQGSYEQYF.

The chain links TRBV30 to TRBJ1-1; a possible D gene is TRBD1 (5 bases). Trimming cost V 5 bases and J 6 bases, with 19 bases left between them. The CDR3 totals 14 residues. Germline CDR1 reads GTSNPN; CDR2 reads SVGIG (reference sequence). The CDR3 coding sequence is TGTGCCTGGCACCCTGGGGCAGGGTCGGCTGAAGCTTTCTTT. Encoded protein: CAWHPGAGSAEAFF.

The V call is TRBV28, the J call TRBJ2-5; D is perhaps TRBD2 (6 bases). The CDR3 loop spans 13 amino acids. CDR1 and CDR2 (germline): MDHEN, SYDVKM. Trimming left V 5 bases short and J 5 bases short, with 12 bases between. CDR3: CASSKVAVETQYF. The CDR3 DNA reads TGTGCCAGCAGTAAGGTAGCGGTGGAGACCCAGTACTTC.

Only one count was recorded for this clone. The chain couples TRBV9 to TRBJ1-4; D gene ambiguous. V was clipped by 0 bases and J by 1 base, with 4 bases between them. This CDR3 spans 14 amino acids. CDR1 is SGDLS, CDR2 YYNGEE, per germline. As DNA, the CDR3 is TGTGCCAGCAGCGTAGGAGTAACTAATGAAAAACTGTTTTTT. It yields the protein CASSVGVTNEKLFF.

The rearrangement links TRBV30 to TRBJ1-2; D remains unclear. Trimming pared 3 bases from V and 6 bases from J, leaving 23 bases between. CDR3 length equals 16 residues. Germline V gives CDR1 GTSNPN, CDR2 SVGIG (reference sequence). The chain's CDR3 is CAWSTVSGRPVNGYTF. CDR3 coding DNA: TGTGCCTGGAGCACAGTGTCCGGCAGGCCAGTGAATGGCTACACCTTC.

This rearrangement joins TRBV5-1 to TRBJ2-3; perhaps TRBD2 as D (6 bases). This CDR3 is built from 14 residues. The ends were cut back, 5 bases at V and 2 bases at J, with 12 bases in the middle. Germline CDR1 SGHRS, CDR2 YFSETQ. CDR3 amino acids: CASSWGLDTDTQYF. The CDR3 nucleotides read TGCGCCAGCAGTTGGGGACTCGACACAGATACGCAGTATTTT.

The chain combines TRBV28 with TRBJ1-2, with 7 bases aligning to TRBD1. V trimming: 7 bases; J trimming: 0 bases; junction bases outside the gene matches: 5. The CDR3 is made up of 14 amino acids. Germline CDR1 reads MDHEN; CDR2 reads SYDVKM. This CDR3 reads CASNRDSANYGYTF. Written as DNA, the CDR3 is TGTGCCAGCAACCGGGACAGTGCTAACTATGGCTACACCTTC.

The rearrangement joins TRBV28 to TRBJ1-3, with 8 bases fitting TRBD1. Looked up from germline, CDR1 is MDHEN and CDR2 is SYDVKM. CDR3 length equals 13 residues. J was trimmed by 8 bases and V by 6 bases; bases with no gene match: 6. The CDR3 is CASRLNRGDTIYF. The CDR3 DNA is TGTGCCAGCAGACTTAACAGGGGGGACACCATATATTTT.

This clone was seen more than once but under ten times. This chain joins TRBV7-2 and TRBJ1-5; TRBD1 matches at 7 bases. This CDR3 is 15 amino acids long. V dropped 0 bases and J dropped 4; count of bases not matched to a gene: 3. Germline loops: CDR1 SGHTA, CDR2 FQGNSA. The CDR3 here is CASSLAGRGNQPQHF. CDR3 nucleotide sequence: TGTGCCAGCAGCTTAGCCGGCAGGGGGAATCAGCCCCAGCATTTT.

The J gene is TRBJ1-2, the V gene TRBV6-1, with a weak D call TRBD1 (5 bases). The germline gives CDR1 MNHNS, CDR2 SASEGT. This CDR3 has 12 residues. Trimming removed 7 bases at V and 8 bases at J, with 14 bases between. CDR3 in amino acids: CASKPGGGGYTF. The CDR3 DNA reads TGTGCCAGCAAACCGGGGGGAGGGGGCTACACCTTC.

The chain carries TRBV5-1 and TRBJ2-1, with 8 bases that match TRBD2. The germline CDR1 and CDR2 sequences are SGHRS and YFSETQ. The CDR3 is 13 amino acids. After removal of 4 bases from V and 6 bases from J, the junction contained 3 bases not matched to a gene. This chain's CDR3 is CASSQGTSNEQFF. The DNA for the CDR3 is TGCGCCAGCAGCCAGGGGACTAGCAATGAGCAGTTCTTC.

This clone was detected only a few times. The chain combines TRBV6-5 with TRBJ2-5; tentative D call: TRBD2 (5 bases). TRBJ2-7 explains the end of the DNA better; the J call may be wrong. Germline CDR1 is MNHEY and CDR2 is SVGAGI. The CDR3 runs to 15 residues. CDR3 nucleotides: TGTGCCAGCAGTTACTCGACACGGGGAAACTACGAGCAGTACTTC. Translating gives CASSYSTRGNYEQYF.

The V and J genes are TRBV19 and TRBJ1-4, with a weak D call TRBD1 (5 bases). Germline lookup yields CDR1 LNHDA and CDR2 SQIVND (reference sequence). The germline V and J ends were trimmed by 8 bases and 4 bases, with 8 bases remaining between them. The CDR3 totals 12 residues. This chain's CDR3 is CASGHLNEKLFF. DNA of the CDR3: TGTGCCAGTGGACACCTTAATGAAAAACTGTTTTTT.

The chain carries TRBV6-6 and TRBJ1-2; no firm D call. CDR3 length: 12 residues. Trimming cost V 5 bases and J 5 bases, with 9 bases left between them. Germline V gene data show CDR1 as MNHNY and CDR2 as SVGAGI (reference sequence). The CDR3 is CASSGGRYGYTF. CDR3 nucleotides: TGTGCCAGCAGTGGAGGGAGGTATGGCTACACCTTC.

The chain uses TRBV7-3 and TRBJ2-1; 8 nucleotides line up with TRBD2. The V and J ends lost 4 bases and 6 bases, in that order; junction bases with no gene match: 8. The CDR3 runs to 15 residues. Per the germline V gene, CDR1 is SGHTA and CDR2 is FQGTGA. The CDR3 protein is CASSSRGTSSNEQFF. CDR3 coding DNA: TGTGCCAGCAGCTCCCGGGGGACTAGTAGCAATGAGCAGTTCTTC.

The chain recombines TRBV5-1 with TRBJ2-1, with 7 bases aligning to TRBD2. The CDR3 has 17 amino acids. V shed 0 bases, J shed 9 bases, and the junction held 15 bases outside the gene matches. Germline values: CDR1 SGHRS, CDR2 YFSETQ. Here the CDR3 DNA reads TGCGCCAGCAGCTTGGAACCGGGTGTGGGGACGGGGGGTGAGCAGTTCTTC. Translation: CASSLEPGVGTGGEQFF.

This clone was counted a few times. The rearrangement uses TRBV5-6 and TRBJ2-7, with 8 bases aligning to TRBD2. The CDR3 contains 15 residues. Germline loops: CDR1 SGHDT, CDR2 YYEEEE. The V gene end was trimmed by 0 bases and the J gene end by 4 bases; junction bases not matched to a gene: 6. CDR3 in amino acids: CASSLGLAGVYEQYF. The DNA for the CDR3 is TGTGCCAGCAGCTTGGGGCTAGCGGGCGTGTACGAGCAGTACTTC.

The V and J genes are TRBV5-1 and TRBJ2-5, with D unresolved. This CDR3 is built from 16 residues. Germline V gives CDR1 SGHRS, CDR2 YFSETQ. Trimming shortened V by 7 bases and J by 2 bases, and 21 bases separated the two germline ends. The CDR3 DNA sequence: TGCGCCAGCTCTACCCAAGAGATTGCCGCACAAGAGACCCAGTACTTC. Translated, it gives CASSTQEIAAQETQYF.

The count of this clone is one. This chain uses TRBV5-1 with TRBJ2-7, with 8 bases lining up with TRBD2. V shed 4 bases and J 5 bases; nucleotides not matched to a gene: 11. The germline V gene has CDR1 SGHRS and CDR2 YFSETQ. The CDR3 has 15 residues. In nucleotides, the CDR3 is TGCGCCAGCAGCCCGGGGGTAGCGGGGACCAACGAGCAGTACTTC. It specifies CASSPGVAGTNEQYF.

The rearrangement joins TRBV28 to TRBJ2-1; D call uncertain. This CDR3 comprises 14 residues. Trimming removed 6 bases from V and 4 bases from J, with 13 bases in between. Looked up from germline, CDR1 is MDHEN and CDR2 is SYDVKM. The CDR3 protein is CASRKDGGYNEQFF. The CDR3 DNA sequence: TGTGCCAGCAGAAAAGACGGCGGATACAATGAGCAGTTCTTC. The full variable domain, completed using reference TRBV28 and TRBJ2-1, is DVKVTQSSRYLVKRTGEKVFLECVQDMDHENMFWYRQDPGLGLRLIYFSYDVKMKEKGDIPEGYSVSREKKERFSLILESASTNQTSMYLCASRKDGGYNEQFFGPGTRLTVL.

V usage is TRBV5-6 and J usage is TRBJ2-1; 15 bases match TRBD2. This CDR3 region has 18 residues. The V gene end was trimmed by 5 bases and the J gene end by 10 bases; junction bases not matched to a gene: 16. Germline V gene sequence: CDR1 SGHDT, CDR2 YYEEEE. In DNA form, the CDR3 reads TGTGCCAGCAGTTACGGACTAGCGGGGGGGCCGAACTGGAGCGAGCAGTTCTTC. Encoded protein: CASSYGLAGGPNWSEQFF. The whole variable domain, remainder taken from reference TRBV5-6 and TRBJ2-1, is DAGVTQSPTHLIKTRGQQVTLRCSPKSGHDTVSWYQQALGQGPQFIFQYYEEEERQRGNFPDRFSGHQFPNYSSELNVNALLLGDSALYLCASSYGLAGGPNWSEQFFGPGTRLTVL.

V gene TRBV2 combines with J gene TRBJ1-5, with D perhaps matching TRBD1 (5 bases). The ends were cut back, 3 bases at V and 3 bases at J, with 9 bases in the middle. The germline V gene has CDR1 SNHLY and CDR2 FYNNEI. The CDR3 is made up of 14 amino acids. Here the CDR3 DNA reads TGTGCCAGCAGTGACCGGGGGGTCAATCAGCCCCAGCATTTT. This translates into CASSDRGVNQPQHF.

V and J are TRBV5-1 and TRBJ2-1, with TRBD2 matching 9 bases. The V gene's germline CDR1 is SGHRS and CDR2 YFSETQ. The CDR3 loop spans 15 amino acids. Losses at the gene ends were 5 bases for V and 8 bases for J; bases not matched to a gene: 11. DNA for the CDR3: TGCGCCAGCAGTAGGAGCGGGGGGATTAGTGATGAGCAGTTCTTC. As protein: CASSRSGGISDEQFF.

The CDR3 DNA reads TGTGCCAGTAGTATTCCAGGCTCTGGGGCCAACGTCCTGACTTTC. Amino acid sequence: CASSIPGSGANVLTF. V gene TRBV19 combines with J gene TRBJ2-6; D not certain. The germline gives CDR1 LNHDA, CDR2 SQIVND (reference sequence). Trimming removed 3 bases at V and 0 bases at J, with 6 bases between. The CDR3 is made up of 15 amino acids. The full variable domain, with the rest looked up from reference TRBV19 and TRBJ2-6, is DGGITQSPKYLFRKEGQNVTLSCEQNLNHDAMYWYRQDPGQGLRLIYYSQIVNDFQKGDIAEGYSVSREKKESFPLTVTSAQKNPTAFYLCASSIPGSGANVLTFGAGSRLTVL.

The V call is TRBV10-3, the J call TRBJ2-5; 8 bases agree with TRBD1. The germline V gene has CDR1 ENHRY and CDR2 SYGVKD. This CDR3 has 15 residues. J lost 2 bases, V lost 5 bases, and 7 bases had no gene match. The CDR3 region has the DNA TGTGCCATCAGTACTAACCAGGGGGCACAAGAGACCCAGTACTTC. It is translated as CAISTNQGAQETQYF.

The chain couples TRBV5-1 to TRBJ2-7; D perhaps matches TRBD1 (7 bases). V shed 2 bases and J shed 7 bases, with 16 bases lying between them. Looked up from germline, CDR1 is SGHRS and CDR2 is YFSETQ. The CDR3 extends over 14 amino acids. CDR3 DNA sequence: TGCGCCAGCAGCTTTGGAGACCCAGGGGGGGAGCAGTACTTC. This gives the protein CASSFGDPGGEQYF.

The chain combines TRBV15 with TRBJ2-7, with TRBD1 matching over 8 bases. V lost 0 bases and J lost 0; bases outside the gene matches: 4. Germline values: CDR1 LNHNV, CDR2 YYDKDF (reference sequence). CDR3 size: 16 residues. CDR3 DNA sequence: TGTGCCACCAGCAGAGATCGCGGGACAGGCTCCTACGAGCAGTACTTC. Its protein is CATSRDRGTGSYEQYF.